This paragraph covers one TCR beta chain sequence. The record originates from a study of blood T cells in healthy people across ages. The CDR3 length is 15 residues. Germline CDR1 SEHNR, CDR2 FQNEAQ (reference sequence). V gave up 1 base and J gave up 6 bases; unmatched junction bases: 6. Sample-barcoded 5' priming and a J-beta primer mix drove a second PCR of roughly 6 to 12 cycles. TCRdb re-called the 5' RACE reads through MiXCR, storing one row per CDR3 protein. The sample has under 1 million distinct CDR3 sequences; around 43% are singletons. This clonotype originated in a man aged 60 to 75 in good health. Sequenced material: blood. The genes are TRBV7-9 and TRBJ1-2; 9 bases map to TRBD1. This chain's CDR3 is CASSLDGDRVHGYTF. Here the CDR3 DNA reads TGTGCCAGCAGCTTAGATGGGGACAGGGTCCATGGCTACACCTTC.